This TCR beta chain was observed in a study of cytomegalovirus exposure and HLA in healthy donors. Whole-study results and caveats: Near-uniform donor sequencing depth was presumed by presence/absence analyses. TCR beta chains numbering some 160 were designated cytomegalovirus-associated. An analysis that was carried out later associated some 17,000 TCR beta sequences with HLA alleles at 0.05 false discovery rate.

V trimming: 4 bases; J trimming: 5 bases; junction bases outside the gene matches: 3. Germline V gives CDR1 MGHDK, CDR2 SYGVNS. The CDR3 is made up of 14 amino acids. PCR used 60 Vbeta primers and 13 Jbeta primers. Generated by immunoSEQ multiplex PCR, the TCRdb table keeps only in-frame clones and is missing some. The table lists more than 90,000 clones, around three quarters of them singletons, with 7.5% to 9.5% in the top ten. This clone was detected a few times. Its antigen remains unidentified. The V and J genes are TRBV25-1 and TRBJ1-1, with 11 bases that match TRBD1. The clonotype was recovered from a human donor in good health. Source material: PBMCs. CDR3: CASSGTGGQTEAFF. CDR3 nucleotide sequence: TGTGCCAGCAGTGGGACAGGGGGCCAGACTGAAGCTTTCTTT.